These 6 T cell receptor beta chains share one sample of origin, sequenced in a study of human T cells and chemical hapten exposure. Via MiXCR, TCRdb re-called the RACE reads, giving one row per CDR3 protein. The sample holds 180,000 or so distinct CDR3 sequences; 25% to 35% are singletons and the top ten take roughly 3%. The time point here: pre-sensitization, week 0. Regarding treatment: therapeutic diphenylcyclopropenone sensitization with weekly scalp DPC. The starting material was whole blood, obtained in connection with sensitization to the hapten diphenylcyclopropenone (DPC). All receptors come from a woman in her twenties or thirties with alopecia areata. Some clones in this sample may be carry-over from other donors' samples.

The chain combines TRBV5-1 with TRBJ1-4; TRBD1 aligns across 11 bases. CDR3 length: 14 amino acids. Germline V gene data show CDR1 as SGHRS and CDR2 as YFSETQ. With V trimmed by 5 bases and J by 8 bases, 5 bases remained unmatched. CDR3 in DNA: TGCGCCAGCAGGACCGGGACAGGGGGGGAAAAACTGTTTTTT. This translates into CASRTGTGGEKLFF.

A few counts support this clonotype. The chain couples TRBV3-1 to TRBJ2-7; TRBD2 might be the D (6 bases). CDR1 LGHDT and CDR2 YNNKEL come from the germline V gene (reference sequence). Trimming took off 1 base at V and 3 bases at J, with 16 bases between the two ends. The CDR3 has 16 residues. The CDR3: CASSQGGHGGYYEQYF. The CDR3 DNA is TGTGCCAGCAGCCAAGGCGGACACGGGGGATACTACGAGCAGTACTTC.

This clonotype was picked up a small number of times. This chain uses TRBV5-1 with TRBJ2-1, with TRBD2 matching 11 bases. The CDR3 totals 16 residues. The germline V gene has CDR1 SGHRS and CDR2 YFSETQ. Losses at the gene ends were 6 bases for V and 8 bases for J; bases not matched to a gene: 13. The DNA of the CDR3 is TGCGCCAGCACCCAACGGGGCCTAGCGGGAGGCCATGAGCAGTTCTTC. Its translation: CASTQRGLAGGHEQFF.

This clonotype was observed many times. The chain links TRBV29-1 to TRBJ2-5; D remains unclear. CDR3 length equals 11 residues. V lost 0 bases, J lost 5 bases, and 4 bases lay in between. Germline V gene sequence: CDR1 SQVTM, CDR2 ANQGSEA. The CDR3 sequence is CSVEEAETQYF. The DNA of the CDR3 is TGCAGCGTTGAAGAGGCGGAGACCCAGTACTTC. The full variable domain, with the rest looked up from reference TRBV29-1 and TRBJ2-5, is SAVISQKPSRDICQRGTSLTIQCQVDSQVTMMFWYRQQPGQSLTLIATANQGSEATYESGFVIDKFPISRPNLTFSTLTVSNMSPEDSSIYLCSVEEAETQYFGPGTRLLVL.

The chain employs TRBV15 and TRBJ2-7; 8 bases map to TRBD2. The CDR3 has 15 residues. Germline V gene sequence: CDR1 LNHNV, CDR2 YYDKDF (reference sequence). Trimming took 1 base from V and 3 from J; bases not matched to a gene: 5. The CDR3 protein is CATSRGRGLVYEQYF. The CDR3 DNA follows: TGTGCCACCAGCAGAGGAAGGGGACTAGTCTACGAGCAGTACTTC.

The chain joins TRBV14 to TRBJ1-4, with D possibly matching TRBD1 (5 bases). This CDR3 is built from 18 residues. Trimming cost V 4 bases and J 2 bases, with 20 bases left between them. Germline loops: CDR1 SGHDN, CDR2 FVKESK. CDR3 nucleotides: TGTGCCAGCAGCCCGCGCCAGGGCGCCTTTTCGACTAATGAAAAACTGTTTTTT. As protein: CASSPRQGAFSTNEKLFF.